Listed here are 27 T cell receptor beta chains from one sample, sequenced in a study of blood T cell repertoires in COVID-19. Assay used: immunoSEQ multiplex PCR; TCRdb lists only in-frame clones, some missing. Among over 100,000 clones, about 89% were seen once, and the ten largest hold less than 5.5%. Sequenced sample: peripheral blood. These receptors were taken from a man in his fifties or sixties with COVID-19, enrolled during active disease.

This sequence joins TRBV28 and TRBJ2-3; possible D gene TRBD1, 5 bases. Germline CDR1 reads MDHEN; CDR2 reads SYDVKM. CDR3 length: 15 residues. V lost 7 bases and J 1 base, leaving 15 bases between the germline ends. CDR3 bases: TGTGCCAGCAAAACCCGTACAGGCCGCACAGATACGCAGTATTTT. This codes for CASKTRTGRTDTQYF.

The chain recombines TRBV5-1 with TRBJ2-7, with no clear D. With 4 bases removed from V and 1 base from J, the gap between germline ends came to 21 bases. CDR3 length: 17 residues. Germline V CDR1 and CDR2: SGHRS, YFSETQ. Written as DNA, the CDR3 is TGCGCCAGCAGCGTGGGGTCTATACCAGGCAGTTCCTACGAGCAGTACTTC. This translates into CASSVGSIPGSSYEQYF.

The genes are TRBV5-1 and TRBJ1-2; 7 bases are shared with TRBD1. Germline V gene sequence: CDR1 SGHRS, CDR2 YFSETQ. This CDR3 is 14 amino acids long. J was trimmed by 2 bases and V by 0 bases; bases with no gene match: 1. CDR3 coding DNA: TGCGCCAGCAGCTTGGAACAGGGGAACTATGGCTACACCTTC. Translated: CASSLEQGNYGYTF.

The rearrangement joins TRBV6-2 or TRBV6-3 to TRBJ2-3; possibly TRBD1 for D (6 bases). The CDR3 is made up of 14 amino acids. The germline CDR1 and CDR2 sequences are MNHEY and SVGEGT. The V and J ends lost 4 bases and 3 bases respectively, with 11 bases between them. CDR3 in DNA: TGTGCCAGCAGTTCCGTGACAGGAACAGATACGCAGTATTTT. Its protein product is CASSSVTGTDTQYF.

This clone appeared a single time. V is TRBV7-9 and J is TRBJ2-2; maybe TRBD1 (5 bases). This CDR3 spans 13 amino acids. Germline V gene sequence: CDR1 SEHNR, CDR2 FQNEAQ (reference sequence). V gave up 5 bases and J gave up 5 bases, with 9 bases separating them. The CDR3 nucleotides are TGTGCCAGCAGCCCTCAGGGAACCGGGGAGCTGTTTTTT. Protein: CASSPQGTGELFF.

CDR3 bases: TGTGCCAGCAGCTTCCTTGGAGCACAAGATACGCAGTATTTT. Amino acid sequence: CASSFLGAQDTQYF. The J gene is TRBJ2-3, the V gene TRBV7-2; D remains ambiguous. CDR1 and CDR2 from the germline V gene are SGHTA and FQGNSA. The CDR3 extends over 14 amino acids. V dropped 3 bases and J dropped 5 bases, with 12 bases sitting between them.

This clone showed up just once. The chain uses TRBV7-2 and TRBJ2-7; TRBD1 might be the D (5 bases). Trimming pared 6 bases from V and 4 bases from J, leaving 16 bases between. Germline V gene sequence: CDR1 SGHTA, CDR2 FQGNSA. The CDR3 loop spans 14 amino acids. This CDR3 is CASRGRAGMYEQYF. CDR3 in DNA: TGTGCCAGCAGGGGGCGCGCAGGGATGTACGAGCAGTACTTC.

The genes are TRBV9 and TRBJ1-2; D unclear. V gave up 0 bases and J gave up 0 bases, with 9 bases separating them. The CDR3 is made up of 15 amino acids. Germline V CDR1 and CDR2: SGDLS, YYNGEE. In nucleotides, the CDR3 is TGTGCCAGCAGCGTAGTCACAGCAGCTAACTATGGCTACACCTTC. Amino acids: CASSVVTAANYGYTF.

This chain connects TRBV2 to TRBJ2-1; D perhaps matches TRBD1 (5 bases). The germline gives CDR1 SNHLY, CDR2 FYNNEI. Trimming took off 4 bases at V and 3 bases at J, with 13 bases between the two ends. This CDR3 is built from 15 residues. The CDR3 sequence: CASSVGQGLYNEQFF. The DNA for the CDR3 is TGTGCCAGCAGTGTTGGTCAGGGCCTCTACAATGAGCAGTTCTTC.

The chain employs TRBV9 and TRBJ1-2; 7 bases align to TRBD1. V lost 5 bases to trimming and J lost 4 bases; unmatched junction nucleotides: 20. CDR1 and CDR2 from the germline V gene are SGDLS and YYNGEE. The CDR3 length is 18 residues. The CDR3 protein is CASRPRDSTVLEGYGYTF. CDR3 in DNA: TGTGCCAGCAGGCCAAGGGACAGTACGGTACTAGAGGGCTATGGCTACACCTTC.

This clone was seen once. The V and J genes are TRBV5-4 and TRBJ2-7, with TRBD2 identical over 7 bases. The V gene end was trimmed by 0 bases and the J gene end by 9 bases; junction bases not matched to a gene: 6. Germline CDR1 SGHNT, CDR2 YYREEE (reference sequence). The CDR3 has 13 residues. CDR3 residues: CASSLVGGMVQYF. The CDR3 region has the DNA TGTGCCAGCAGCTTGGTCGGGGGGATGGTGCAGTACTTC.

The chain recombines TRBV7-3 with TRBJ1-1; maybe TRBD1 (6 bases). The V gene lost 8 bases and the J gene lost 1 base, with 11 bases spanning the gap. The CDR3 is 13 amino acids. CDR1 and CDR2 from the germline V gene are SGHTA and FQGTGA. The CDR3 DNA reads as TGTGCCAGCGCTTCACAGGGGAACACTGAAGCTTTCTTT. It specifies CASASQGNTEAFF.

The chain has TRBV6-5 and TRBJ1-2, with 10 bases fitting TRBD1. V gave up 7 bases and J gave up 5 bases; unmatched junction bases: 10. This CDR3 is 15 amino acids long. Germline V CDR1 and CDR2: MNHEY, SVGAGI. DNA of the CDR3: TGTGCCAGCAAAGCAACCGGGACAGGGGCTTATGGCTACACCTTC. It encodes CASKATGTGAYGYTF.

This chain joins TRBV13 and TRBJ2-7; TRBD2 agrees at 10 bases. CDR3 length equals 18 residues. The V gene end was trimmed by 5 bases and the J gene end by 3 bases; junction bases not matched to a gene: 16. Per the germline V gene, CDR1 is PRHDT and CDR2 is FYEKMQ (reference sequence). DNA for the CDR3: TGTGCCAGCAGCGGACAGCTTAGCGGGGGGACGGATCTCTACGAGCAGTACTTC. Its protein is CASSGQLSGGTDLYEQYF.

This chain links TRBV28 with TRBJ1-5; perhaps TRBD1 as D (5 bases). CDR3 size: 16 residues. Trimming cost V 5 bases and J 7 bases, with 21 bases left between them. Per the germline V gene, CDR1 is MDHEN and CDR2 is SYDVKM. The CDR3 reads CASSRLAGWLSQPQHF. The CDR3 DNA follows: TGTGCCAGCAGTCGACTCGCAGGGTGGCTTTCCCAGCCCCAGCATTTT.

The chain combines TRBV25-1 with TRBJ2-7; D might be TRBD1 (6 bases). The V end was cut by 7 bases, the J end by 6 bases, with 16 bases between. Germline lookup yields CDR1 MGHDK and CDR2 SYGVNS. CDR3 length: 13 residues. The chain's CDR3 is CASTTGFSAEQYF. The DNA for the CDR3 is TGTGCCAGCACCACAGGGTTCTCGGCCGAGCAGTACTTC.

The chain combines TRBV7-9 with TRBJ1-2, with D hard to call. With 1 base removed from V and 10 bases from J, the gap between germline ends came to 10 bases. The CDR3 is made up of 12 amino acids. Germline V CDR1 and CDR2: SEHNR, FQNEAQ (reference sequence). CDR3 DNA: TGTGCCAGCAGCTTAGTTCTCGGTGACTACACCTTC. This translates into CASSLVLGDYTF.

This clone has only one observation. V is TRBV28 and J is TRBJ1-6; the D is unclear. The germline V and J ends were trimmed by 2 bases and 0 bases, with 8 bases remaining between them. In germline, CDR1 is MDHEN, CDR2 SYDVKM. There are 16 residues in the CDR3. The CDR3 bases are TGTGCCAGCAGTTTAATTGGGAGCTCCTATAATTCACCCCTCCACTTT. Protein sequence: CASSLIGSSYNSPLHF. Based on the CDR3 plus reference TRBV28 and TRBJ1-6, the full variable domain is DVKVTQSSRYLVKRTGEKVFLECVQDMDHENMFWYRQDPGLGLRLIYFSYDVKMKEKGDIPEGYSVSREKKERFSLILESASTNQTSMYLCASSLIGSSYNSPLHFGNGTRLTVT.

This clone has just a few counts. The rearrangement joins TRBV5-1 to TRBJ1-5; no clear D gene. This CDR3 has 13 amino acids. Germline assignment: CDR1 SGHRS and CDR2 YFSETQ. V lost 5 bases, J lost 9 bases, and 15 bases lay in between. In DNA form, the CDR3 reads TGCGCCAGCAGTCGTTCAGACGGAGGGCCCCAGCATTTT. Its translation: CASSRSDGGPQHF.

A single count supports this clone. The rearrangement links TRBV25-1 to TRBJ1-2, with D unclear. Germline V gene data show CDR1 as MGHDK and CDR2 as SYGVNS. The CDR3 length is 14 residues. The ends were cut back, 4 bases at V and 5 bases at J, with 14 bases in the middle. CDR3 sequence (DNA): TGTGCCAGCAGTGGACACACGGTTGCTTATGGCTACACCTTC. It codes for CASSGHTVAYGYTF.

The chain combines TRBV7-3 with TRBJ2-1; TRBD2 aligns across 7 bases. CDR3 length equals 15 residues. Germline loops: CDR1 SGHTA, CDR2 FQGTGA. The junction had 3 bases not matched to a gene; V was cut back by 4 bases and J by 0 bases. CDR3 sequence (DNA): TGTGCCAGCAGCTCTAGCGGTCGCTCCTACAATGAGCAGTTCTTC. It yields the protein CASSSSGRSYNEQFF.

The chain links TRBV30 to TRBJ1-6; possibly TRBD1 for D (6 bases). This CDR3 has 17 amino acids. V was cut by 1 base and J by 0 bases, with 13 bases left in between. Germline V lookup: CDR1 GTSNPN, CDR2 SVGIG (reference sequence). The DNA of the CDR3 is TGTGCCTGGAGTGAGGTGCAGGGGAGCTCCTATAATTCACCCCTCCACTTT. Translated: CAWSEVQGSSYNSPLHF.

V and J are TRBV6-4 and TRBJ1-5, with 8 positions matching TRBD1. The J segment lost 8 bases and the V segment lost 0 bases, leaving 18 bases of the junction unmatched. The CDR3 length is 19 residues. Germline V gene lookup returns CDR1 MRHNA and CDR2 SNTAGT. CDR3 nucleotides: TGTGCCAGCAGTGACTCCACAGGGGGGCAGCCTGGGGTAATGGAGCCCCAGCATTTT. This translates into CASSDSTGGQPGVMEPQHF.

CDR3 in amino acids: CASSEDYTGRNQPQHF. The CDR3 DNA follows: TGTGCCAGCAGTGAAGACTATACAGGGAGAAATCAGCCCCAGCATTTT. The chain couples TRBV2 to TRBJ1-5, with D maybe TRBD1 (6 bases). Germline V gene data show CDR1 as SNHLY and CDR2 as FYNNEI. V was trimmed by 1 base and J by 4 bases, leaving 14 bases between them. The CDR3 is 16 amino acids.

The V call is TRBV2, the J call TRBJ1-4; TRBD1 matches at 9 bases. With V trimmed by 5 bases and J by 5 bases, 9 bases remained unmatched. CDR1 is SNHLY, CDR2 FYNNEI, per germline. The CDR3 has 16 amino acids. In nucleotides, the CDR3 is TGTGCCAGCAGTTCCGGGACAGGGTCTCTAAATGAAAAACTGTTTTTT. Encoded protein: CASSSGTGSLNEKLFF.

In DNA, the CDR3 is TGTGCCAGCAGGCCTAGCGGGGGGGCGAGAGATACGCAGTATTTT. Amino acids: CASRPSGGARDTQYF. V and J are TRBV2 and TRBJ2-3; 12 nucleotides match TRBD2. The CDR3 totals 15 residues. The V and J ends lost 6 bases and 5 bases, in that order; junction bases with no gene match: 6. Germline V gives CDR1 SNHLY, CDR2 FYNNEI.

This clone has only a few counts. The chain couples TRBV11-2 to TRBJ1-6; the D is unclear. V gave up 1 base and J gave up 7 bases, with 11 bases separating them. CDR3 size: 15 residues. CDR1 and CDR2 (germline): SGHAT, FQNNGV. CDR3 sequence reads: CASSLVGVSNSPLHF. CDR3 coding DNA: TGTGCCAGCAGCTTAGTCGGGGTTTCGAATTCACCCCTCCACTTT.